This T cell receptor beta chain was captured in a study of memory CD4+ T cells and cytomegalovirus serostatus. Study-level points and caveats: The CMV-associated TCR signature appears largely within the CD4+ memory repertoire.

To note about this clone: Its antigen is not known.

The sort gate was single viable CD3+CD4+CD8-CD45RO+ cells for memory CD4+ T cells. Serum IgG to CMV pp150, pp28, p38 and p52 defined serostatus. The protocol was immunoSEQ multiplex PCR, while the TCRdb copy is restricted to in-frame clones and leaves out a portion. Of tens of thousands of clones in the sample, 70% to 85% were seen once. CDR3 size: 15 residues. Trimming at V came to 2 bases and at J to 1 base, leaving 3 bases not matched to a gene. Germline CDR1 and CDR2: GTSNPN and SVGIG (reference sequence). The sequencing sample was made of memory CD4+ T cells from blood. This receptor was taken from an adult in good health and CMV-seronegative. The gene calls are TRBV30 and TRBJ1-5, with 9 bases fitting TRBD1. This CDR3 is CAWSRGTGSNQPQHF. The CDR3 region has the DNA TGTGCCTGGAGTCGCGGGACAGGGAGCAATCAGCCCCAGCATTTT.